The 4 T cell receptor beta chains below all came from one sample that was sequenced in a study of T cells in Graves' hyperthyroidism and ophthalmopathy (dated 2019 in TCRdb). Library prep was done by multiplex PCR. Sequencing relied on an Illumina HiSeq 2000. Amplification of TCR beta CDR3 regions was carried out from RNA transcripts. For the first round of RT-PCR on the TCR CDR3, the HTBI primer set was used together with the Qiagen OneStep RT-PCR kit. TCRdb reprocessed the public reads (quality trimming at Q25 with fastp, clone calling with MiXCR) and kept in-frame beta chains. A single entry per CDR3 protein holds the most common genes and DNA from its merged rows. Here the sample has about 720,000 distinct CDR3 sequences; around 17% occur a single time. In total, the top ten clones hold roughly 8% of the sample. Material: blood. The receptors were sampled from a man younger than 35 with Graves' hyperthyroidism.

The DNA of the CDR3 is TGTGCCAGCAGTGAGAAAGGGAACCAGCCCCAGCATTTT. It specifies CASSEKGNQPQHF. The chain links TRBV2 to TRBJ1-5; D is uncertain. Trimming removed 3 bases at V and 7 bases at J, with 10 bases between. CDR1 SNHLY and CDR2 FYNNEI come from the germline V gene. The CDR3 totals 13 residues.

This chain uses TRBV11-3 with TRBJ1-1; D is undetermined. This CDR3 has 12 residues. V lost 3 bases to trimming and J lost 11 bases, with 13 bases between them. Germline loops: CDR1 SGHNT, CDR2 YENEEA. CDR3 bases: TGTGCCAGCAGCTTGGCCGGGGATTGGGCTTTCTTT. This codes for CASSLAGDWAFF.

This clonotype was seen at least ten times. The J gene is TRBJ1-5, the V gene TRBV12-3 or TRBV12-4, with D unclear. The CDR3 length is 14 residues. Trimming took 0 bases from V and 6 from J, leaving 9 bases between them. CDR3 sequence (DNA): TGTGCCAGCAGTTTAGCGGGGTTCGGTCAGCCCCAGCATTTT. It yields the protein CASSLAGFGQPQHF.

In regard to this clonotype: This may be a read error: a much more frequent sequence differs by one nucleotide. The rearrangement uses TRBV11-2 and TRBJ2-7, with D perhaps assigned TRBD1 or TRBD2 (5 bases each). Trimming cost V 5 bases and J 5 bases, with 19 bases left between them. Germline loops: CDR1 SGHAT, CDR2 FQNNGV. This CDR3 comprises 15 residues. CDR3 DNA: TGTGCCAGCAGCCCCGTTCGGGGCTCCCTTGACGAGCAGTACTTC. It translates to CASSPVRGSLDEQYF.